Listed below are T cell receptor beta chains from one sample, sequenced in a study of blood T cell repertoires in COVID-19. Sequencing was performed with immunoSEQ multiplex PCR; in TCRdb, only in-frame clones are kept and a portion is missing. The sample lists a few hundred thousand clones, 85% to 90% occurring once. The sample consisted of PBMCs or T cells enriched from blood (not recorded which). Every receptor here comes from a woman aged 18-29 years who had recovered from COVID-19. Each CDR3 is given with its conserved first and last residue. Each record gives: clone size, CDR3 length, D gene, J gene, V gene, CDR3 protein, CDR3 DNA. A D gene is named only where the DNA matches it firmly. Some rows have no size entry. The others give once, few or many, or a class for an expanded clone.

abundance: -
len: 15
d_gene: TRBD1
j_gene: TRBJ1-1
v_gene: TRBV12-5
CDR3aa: CASGFRGIADTEAFF
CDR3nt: TGTGCTAGTGGTTTCAGGGGGATAGCGGACACTGAAGCTTTCTTT

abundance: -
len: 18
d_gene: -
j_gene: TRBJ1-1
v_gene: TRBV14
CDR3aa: CASSQEALGHFGNTEAFF
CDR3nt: TGTGCCAGCAGCCAAGAGGCCCTCGGACACTTTGGAAACACTGAAGCTTTCTTT

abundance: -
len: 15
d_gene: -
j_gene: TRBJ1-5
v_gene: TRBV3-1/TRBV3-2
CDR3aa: CASSQGPYSNQPQHF
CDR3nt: TGTGCCAGCAGCCAAGGTCCCTATAGCAATCAGCCCCAGCATTTT

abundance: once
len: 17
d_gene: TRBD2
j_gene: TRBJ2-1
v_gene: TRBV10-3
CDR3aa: CAIRGLAGTTVHNEQFF
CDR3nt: TGTGCCATCAGGGGACTAGCGGGAACCACGGTCCACAATGAGCAGTTCTTC

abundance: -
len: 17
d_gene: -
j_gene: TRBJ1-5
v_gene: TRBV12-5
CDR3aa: CASGSAGSMYSNQPQHF
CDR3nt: TGTGCTAGTGGTTCAGCGGGTAGTATGTATAGCAATCAGCCCCAGCATTTT

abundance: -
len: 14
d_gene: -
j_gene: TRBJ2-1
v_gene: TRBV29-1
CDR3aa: CSVEGEGAYNEQFF
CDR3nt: TGCAGCGTTGAAGGGGAGGGGGCCTACAATGAGCAGTTCTTC

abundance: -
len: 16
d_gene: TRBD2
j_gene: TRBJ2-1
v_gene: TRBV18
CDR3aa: CASSKMEVAGDNEQFF
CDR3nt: TGTGCCAGCTCCAAGATGGAGGTAGCGGGAGACAATGAGCAGTTCTTC

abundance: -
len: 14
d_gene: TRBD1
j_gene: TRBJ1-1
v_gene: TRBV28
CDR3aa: CATHPGTALAEAFF
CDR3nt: TGTGCCACGCACCCGGGGACAGCCCTAGCTGAAGCTTTCTTT

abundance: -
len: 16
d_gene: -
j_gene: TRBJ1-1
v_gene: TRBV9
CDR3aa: CASSVGNPTDNTEAFF
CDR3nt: TGTGCCAGCAGCGTAGGGAATCCGACTGATAACACTGAAGCTTTCTTT

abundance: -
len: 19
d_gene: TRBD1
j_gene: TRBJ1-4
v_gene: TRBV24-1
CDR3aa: CATSDRRRWTGVINEKLFF
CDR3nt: TGTGCCACCAGTGACCGACGCCGCTGGACAGGTGTGATTAATGAAAAACTGTTTTTT

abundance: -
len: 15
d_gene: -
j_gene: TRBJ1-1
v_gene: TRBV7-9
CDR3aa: CASSLTEVRNTEAFF
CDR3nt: TGTGCCAGCAGCTTAACGGAGGTCCGAAACACTGAAGCTTTCTTT

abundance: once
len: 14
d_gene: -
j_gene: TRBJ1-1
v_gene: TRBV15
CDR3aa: CATSRETPSFEAFF
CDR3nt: TGTGCCACCAGCAGAGAAACTCCATCCTTTGAAGCTTTCTTT

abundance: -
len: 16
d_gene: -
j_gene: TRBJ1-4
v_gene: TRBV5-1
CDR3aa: CASSLGISQENEKLFF
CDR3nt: TGCGCCAGCAGCTTGGGAATTTCCCAGGAAAATGAAAAACTGTTTTTT

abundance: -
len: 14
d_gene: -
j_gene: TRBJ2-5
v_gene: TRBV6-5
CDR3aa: CASSRTSFQETQYF
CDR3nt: TGTGCCAGCAGTCGGACTTCATTTCAAGAGACCCAGTACTTC

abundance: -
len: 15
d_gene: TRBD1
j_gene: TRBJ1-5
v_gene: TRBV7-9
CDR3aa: CASSTDRENGQPQHF
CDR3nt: TGTGCCAGCAGCACAGACAGGGAAAACGGCCAGCCCCAGCATTTT

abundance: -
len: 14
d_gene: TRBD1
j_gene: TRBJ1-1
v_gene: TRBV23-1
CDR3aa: CASDPDRVGTEAFF
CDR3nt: TGCGCCAGCGATCCAGACAGGGTAGGGACTGAAGCTTTCTTT

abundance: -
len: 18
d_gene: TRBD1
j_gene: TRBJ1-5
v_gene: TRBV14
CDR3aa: CASSLYRDRVKKNQPQHF
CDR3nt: TGTGCCAGCAGTCTATACCGGGACAGGGTGAAGAAAAATCAGCCCCAGCATTTT

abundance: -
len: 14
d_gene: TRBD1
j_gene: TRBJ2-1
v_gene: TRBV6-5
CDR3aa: CASSPDRVDHEQFF
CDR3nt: TGTGCCAGCAGTCCGGACAGGGTGGATCATGAGCAGTTCTTC

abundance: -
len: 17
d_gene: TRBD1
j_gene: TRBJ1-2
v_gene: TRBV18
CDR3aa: CASSPPGDRTYLDGYTF
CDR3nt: TGTGCCAGCTCACCACCCGGGGACAGGACTTACTTAGATGGCTACACCTTC

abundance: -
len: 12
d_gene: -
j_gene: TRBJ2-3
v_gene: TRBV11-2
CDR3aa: CASRPEGVTQYF
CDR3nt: TGTGCCAGCAGGCCAGAAGGAGTCACGCAGTATTTT

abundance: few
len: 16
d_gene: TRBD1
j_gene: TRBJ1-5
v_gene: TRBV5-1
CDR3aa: CASSIGTGGTGGPQHF
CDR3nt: TGCGCCAGCAGCATAGGGACAGGGGGCACGGGGGGGCCCCAGCATTTT

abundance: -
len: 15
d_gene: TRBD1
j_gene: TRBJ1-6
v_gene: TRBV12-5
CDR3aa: CASGGAGQGYSPLHF
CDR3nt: TGTGCTAGTGGTGGGGCGGGACAGGGTTATTCACCCCTCCACTTT

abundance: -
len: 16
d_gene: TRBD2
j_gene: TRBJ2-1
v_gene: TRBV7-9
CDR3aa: CASSLELAGDADEQFF
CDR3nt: TGTGCCAGCAGCTTAGAGCTAGCGGGAGATGCCGATGAGCAGTTCTTC

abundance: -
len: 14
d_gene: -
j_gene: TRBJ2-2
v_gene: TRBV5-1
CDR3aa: CASSFAGNTGELFF
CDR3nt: TGCGCCAGCAGCTTTGCCGGGAACACCGGGGAGCTGTTTTTT

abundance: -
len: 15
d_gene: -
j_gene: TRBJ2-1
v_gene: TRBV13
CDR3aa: CASSTSGTLHNEQFF
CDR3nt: TGTGCCAGCAGCACGTCCGGGACTTTACACAATGAGCAGTTCTTC

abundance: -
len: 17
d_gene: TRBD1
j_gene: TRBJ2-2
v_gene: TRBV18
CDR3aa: CASSPISTGVNTGELFF
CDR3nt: TGTGCCAGCTCACCGATTTCTACAGGGGTGAACACCGGGGAGCTGTTTTTT

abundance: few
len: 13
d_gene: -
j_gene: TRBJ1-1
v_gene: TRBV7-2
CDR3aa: CASSQGHLLEAFF
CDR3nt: TGTGCCAGCAGCCAGGGACACCTACTTGAAGCTTTCTTT

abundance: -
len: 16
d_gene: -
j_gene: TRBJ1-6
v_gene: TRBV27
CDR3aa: CASSLQATGYNSPLHF
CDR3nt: TGTGCCAGCAGTTTACAAGCGACAGGTTATAATTCACCCCTCCACTTT

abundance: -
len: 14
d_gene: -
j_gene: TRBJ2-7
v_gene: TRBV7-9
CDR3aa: CASSFPDRTYEQYF
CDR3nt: TGTGCCAGCAGCTTCCCAGACAGAACCTACGAGCAGTACTTC

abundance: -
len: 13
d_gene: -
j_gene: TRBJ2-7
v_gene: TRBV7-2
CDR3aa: CASSLIQGNEQYF
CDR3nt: TGTGCCAGCAGCTTAATTCAGGGTAACGAGCAGTACTTC

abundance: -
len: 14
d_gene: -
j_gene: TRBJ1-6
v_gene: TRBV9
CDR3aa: CASSVDVESSPLHF
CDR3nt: TGTGCCAGCAGCGTAGACGTCGAAAGCTCACCCCTCCACTTT

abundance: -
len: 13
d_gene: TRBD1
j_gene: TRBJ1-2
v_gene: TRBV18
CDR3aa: CASLRDRGGGYTF
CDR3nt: TGTGCCAGCTTGCGGGACAGGGGCGGTGGCTACACCTTC

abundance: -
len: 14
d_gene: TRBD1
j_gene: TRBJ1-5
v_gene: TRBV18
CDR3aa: CASSQDRDWQPQHF
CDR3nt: TGTGCCAGCTCCCAAGACAGGGATTGGCAGCCCCAGCATTTT

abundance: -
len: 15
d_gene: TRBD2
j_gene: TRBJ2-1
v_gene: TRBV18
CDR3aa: CASSPQRLNGRAQFF
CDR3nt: TGTGCCAGCTCACCACAAAGGTTAAACGGGAGGGCGCAGTTCTTC

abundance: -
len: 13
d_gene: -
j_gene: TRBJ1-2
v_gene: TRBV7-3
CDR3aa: CASSPQGDYGYTF
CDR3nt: TGTGCCAGCAGCCCTCAGGGTGACTATGGCTACACCTTC

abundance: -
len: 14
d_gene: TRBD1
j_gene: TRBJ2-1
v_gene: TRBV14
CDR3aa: CASSPGTVYNEQFF
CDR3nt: TGTGCCAGCAGCCCCGGGACAGTTTACAATGAGCAGTTCTTC

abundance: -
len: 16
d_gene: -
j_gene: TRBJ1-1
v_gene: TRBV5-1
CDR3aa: CASATGQTVSSTEAFF
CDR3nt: TGCGCCAGCGCAACAGGACAGACCGTTTCGAGTACTGAAGCTTTCTTT

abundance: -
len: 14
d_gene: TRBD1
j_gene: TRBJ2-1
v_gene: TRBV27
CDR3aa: CASTLGTGKNEQFF
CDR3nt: TGTGCCAGCACTCTGGGGACAGGAAAAAATGAGCAGTTCTTC

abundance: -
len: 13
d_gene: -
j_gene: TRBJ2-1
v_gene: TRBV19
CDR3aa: CASSIVLKVEQFF
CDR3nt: TGTGCCAGTAGTATAGTACTAAAGGTCGAGCAGTTCTTC

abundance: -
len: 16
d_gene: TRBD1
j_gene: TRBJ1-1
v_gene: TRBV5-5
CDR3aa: CASSLSGTGVGTEAFF
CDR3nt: TGTGCCAGCAGCTTGAGCGGGACAGGGGTTGGCACTGAAGCTTTCTTT

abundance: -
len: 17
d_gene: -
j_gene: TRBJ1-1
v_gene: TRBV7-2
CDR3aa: CASSLGWAEGFDTEAFF
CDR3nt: TGTGCCAGCAGCTTAGGGTGGGCGGAGGGCTTTGACACTGAAGCTTTCTTT

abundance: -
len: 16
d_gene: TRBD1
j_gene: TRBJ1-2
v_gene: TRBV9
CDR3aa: CASSASRDRANYGYTF
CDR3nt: TGTGCCAGCAGCGCCTCGAGGGACAGGGCTAACTATGGCTACACCTTC

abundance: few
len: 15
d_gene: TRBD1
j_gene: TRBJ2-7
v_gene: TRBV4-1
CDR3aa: CASSQPTGPTNEQYF
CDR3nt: TGCGCCAGCAGCCAGCCGACAGGGCCCACGAACGAGCAGTACTTC

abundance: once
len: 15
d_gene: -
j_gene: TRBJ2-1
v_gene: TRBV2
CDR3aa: CASSPGTKSYNEQFF
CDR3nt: TGTGCCAGCAGCCCCGGGACAAAGAGTTACAATGAGCAGTTCTTC

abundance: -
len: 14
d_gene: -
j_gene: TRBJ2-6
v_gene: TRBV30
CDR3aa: CAWSPKRGANVLTF
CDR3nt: TGTGCCTGGAGCCCTAAGAGAGGGGCCAACGTCCTGACTTTC

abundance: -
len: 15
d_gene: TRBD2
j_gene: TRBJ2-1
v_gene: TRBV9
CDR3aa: CASRLGTSGGNEQFF
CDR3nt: TGTGCCAGCAGGCTAGGGACTAGCGGGGGCAATGAGCAGTTCTTC